Below, 9 T cell receptor beta chains from the same sample are listed, as sequenced in a study of beta chain features in type 1 diabetes. Whole-study results and caveats: Shorter TCRB CDR3s, moderately but significantly so, marked every one of the four CD4+ subsets in Type 1 diabetes patients.

These receptors lack a known antigen. Expressed TCRB transcripts were sequenced because the entire RNA isolate underwent reverse transcription. This table comes from immunoSEQ multiplex PCR, and its TCRdb copy is limited to in-frame clones, with some not included. The table records over 150,000 clones, around 8.4% of them present only once. Input material: central memory CD4+ T cells from blood. All receptors come from a woman between 18 and 29 years old with type 1 diabetes.

The table lists this clone with a few counts. This sequence joins TRBV15 and TRBJ1-4; the D gene is possibly TRBD1 (5 bases). Germline CDR1 reads LNHNV; CDR2 reads YYDKDF (reference sequence). CDR3 size: 14 residues. Deletions cut 2 bases from V and 3 bases from J, with 7 bases between. The CDR3 sequence is CATSRKGPNEKLFF. The CDR3 DNA reads as TGTGCCACCAGCAGAAAGGGGCCTAATGAAAAACTGTTTTTT.

This clone turned up a few times. This chain links TRBV6-4 with TRBJ2-2; TRBD1 might be the D (6 bases). The CDR3 runs 13 residues. CDR1 and CDR2 from the germline V gene are MRHNA and SNTAGT. Trimming removed 8 bases at V and 5 bases at J, with 12 bases between. The CDR3, as DNA: TGTGCCAGCGGATCACAGGGAACCGGGGAGCTGTTTTTT. Residues: CASGSQGTGELFF.

In this sample, this clone turned up a few times. The chain links TRBV7-2 to TRBJ2-2; D uncertain. V lost 4 bases, J lost 10 bases, and 10 bases lay in between. The CDR3 consists of 12 residues. CDR1 and CDR2 (germline): SGHTA, FQGNSA. The CDR3: CASSWFNKELFF. CDR3 DNA: TGTGCCAGCAGCTGGTTCAACAAGGAGCTGTTTTTT.

This clone was detected many times. The chain joins TRBV19 to TRBJ2-1; D may be TRBD1 (5 bases). Trimming cost V 5 bases and J 5 bases, with 16 bases left between them. CDR1 is LNHDA, CDR2 SQIVND, per germline (reference sequence). The CDR3 extends over 15 amino acids. The CDR3 region has the DNA TGTGCCAGTAGTCCCCAGGGCCCGGCCCACAATGAGCAGTTCTTC. Translated: CASSPQGPAHNEQFF. Full variable domain (remainder filled in from reference TRBV19 and TRBJ2-1): DGGITQSPKYLFRKEGQNVTLSCEQNLNHDAMYWYRQDPGQGLRLIYYSQIVNDFQKGDIAEGYSVSREKKESFPLTVTSAQKNPTAFYLCASSPQGPAHNEQFFGPGTRLTVL.

This clone has just a few counts. This chain joins TRBV10-3 and TRBJ2-3; D is possibly TRBD1 (5 bases). The CDR3 contains 15 residues. The V end lost 0 bases, the J end lost 4 bases, and 11 bases lay between the germline ends. From germline, CDR1 is ENHRY and CDR2 SYGVKD. For the CDR3, the DNA is TGTGCCATCAGTGAGTCAGCTCAGGGTTCAGATACGCAGTATTTT. Translation: CAISESAQGSDTQYF.

This chain joins TRBV27 and TRBJ1-1, with D maybe TRBD1 (6 bases). From germline, CDR1 is MNHEY and CDR2 SMNVEV (reference sequence). The V and J ends lost 5 bases and 4 bases respectively, with 17 bases between them. The CDR3 has 15 amino acids. This chain's CDR3 is CASSGFQGKATEAFF. CDR3 nucleotides: TGTGCCAGCAGTGGCTTCCAGGGGAAGGCCACTGAAGCTTTCTTT.

In its sample, this clone was seen a few times. V gene TRBV5-1 combines with J gene TRBJ2-5; possible D gene TRBD2, 5 bases. V lost 4 bases, J lost 4 bases, and 14 bases lay in between. Germline lookup yields CDR1 SGHRS and CDR2 YFSETQ. The CDR3 length is 14 residues. The CDR3 DNA reads TGCGCCAGCAGCACGTCTAGCCCCCCAGAGACCCAGTACTTC. Amino acid sequence: CASSTSSPPETQYF.

The chain uses TRBV6-5 and TRBJ1-4; 9 nucleotides line up with TRBD1. The trim removed 5 bases at V and 6 bases at J, leaving 4 bases unmatched. The CDR3 length is 14 residues. Germline V gene sequence: CDR1 MNHEY, CDR2 SVGAGI. As DNA, the CDR3 is TGTGCCAGCAGTAGGACAGGGGCCGATGAAAAACTGTTTTTT. Its translation is CASSRTGADEKLFF.

This clone was counted only a few times. V is TRBV11-2 and J is TRBJ2-3; D remains unclear. The CDR3 is 13 amino acids. CDR1 and CDR2 from the germline V gene are SGHAT and FQNNGV. V shed 6 bases and J shed 2 bases, with 9 bases lying between them. CDR3 in DNA: TGTGCCAGCAGACCAACAGACACAGATACGCAGTATTTT. Its protein is CASRPTDTDTQYF.